The subject of this entry is one TCR beta chain. Its antigen has not been determined. Base qualities are not recorded, but no much larger clone differs from it by a single base. All donors were healthy Caucasians. Three pairs of female monozygotic twins, all aged about 18 to 30 years, made up the twin cohort. Peripheral blood mononuclear cells were the source from which RNA for the TCR libraries was isolated. From the cysteine through the phenylalanine, the CDR3 covers 13 amino acids. Only the CDR3 part of the read is kept: 39 bases, read in frame from the first base. From the germline V gene (reference sequence), CDR1 is SGHNT and CDR2 is YYREEE. The germline ends are 14 bases apart after V is trimmed by 4 bases and J by 6 bases. Library preparation employed 5' RACE. Sequencing was carried out with an Illumina HiSeq 2000. Template switching introduced a universal primer binding site; the final cDNA contained a unique molecular identifier, enabling accurate counting of TCR cDNA molecules. Specific primers in the conserved constant-segment region were used to synthesize first-strand cDNA for TCR alpha and beta chains. To control for contamination, every cDNA library carried two barcodes: a SMART-Mk sample barcode plus Illumina barcodes. TruSeq adapter sequences and Illumina sample barcodes were added in two successive PCR steps. The Illumina HiSeq platform was used with custom primers to sequence TCR alpha and beta cDNA libraries. In the source study's methods: Raw reads were processed with MiGEC to extract unique molecular identifiers, and MiXCR was used to determine CDR3 positions. For each individual, recombination models were inferred using an EM algorithm with the repgenHMM and IGoR tools. The tcR package in R was used for shared clonotype analysis, with sharing normalized by the product of cloneset sizes. Out-of-frame nonproductive sequences were analyzed to study raw recombination free of thymic and clonal selection effects. Using fastp at Q25 and MiXCR, TCRdb reprocessed the public reads and kept productive beta chains. Rows are combined by CDR3 protein, so each entry shows the most common genes and DNA. The V and J calls, along with clone size, are taken from TCRdb and not from the paper's own processing. In this sample the table shows about 790,000 distinct CDR3 sequences, about 18% of which occur a single time. Over 10% of the sample rests with the top ten.

This specimen belongs to a study of identical twins (TCRdb year 2016). Regarding the research as a whole: TCR alpha and beta repertoires from monozygotic twins, unrelated adults of various ages and cord blood were deep-sequenced to test whether fetal clonotypes persist. To rule out contamination, the twin experiments were replicated at different times with different library preparation protocols. Broader findings and caveats from the paper: Abundant cord blood beta clonotypes carried fewer insertions; young adult naive repertoires showed a weaker similar trend, while memory repertoires showed none. Recombination models systematically underestimated out-of-frame TCR alpha sharing in monozygotic twins but agreed with sharing between unrelated individuals. Because the same donors could not be followed over many years, conclusions were based on cross-sectional statistical analysis. Out-of-frame TCR alpha sequences shared between twins showed an excess of low generation-probability sequences compared with coincidental sharing between unrelated individuals. Invariant T cells such as MAIT and iNKT could partly confound zero-insertion analyses, although diverse VJ usage argued against such confounding for most clonotypes. In beta out-of-frame sequences, excess twin sharing was weaker, because having fewer shared sequences lowered the signal-to-noise ratio.

Another study also made use of these data, one on T cells expressing NK-cell markers. That second publication adds: Three sorted T-cell subsets (CD3+CD56+NKG2C+, CD3+CD56+NKG2C- and CD3+CD56-NKG2C+) from about 8 donors had their TCR beta-chain repertoires profiled. Of the eight sequenced donors, seven were found to be HCMV-seropositive and one was found to be HCMV-seronegative. In several experiments an anti-gammadeltaTCR antibody was added to restrict sorting to alphabetaTCR-expressing T cells. In a handful of donors, the dominant CD3+CD56+NKG2C+ clonotypes ranked among the top 10 CD8+ clonotypes, making up roughly 1.0-8% of CD8+ T cells. Those dominant clonotypes were again the most abundant among CD3+CD56-NKG2C+ cells in a few donors, at roughly 25-65%. Whether the expanded NKG2C-expressing T cell clones were specific for HCMV antigens remained unclear. The study sequenced eight donors, all healthy volunteers chosen at random: three men and five women. To determine HCMV serostatus, a commercial ELISA kit was used to detect HCMV-specific IgG in serum. For six donors, bulk peripheral blood T-cell repertoires were additionally sequenced from unsorted PBMC. MIGEC handled demultiplexing of the reads and grouping by UMI, while MiTCR was used to assemble and quantify clonotypes. To exclude erroneous sequences, any TCR cDNA sequence not supported by at least two reads was discarded. The tcR package was used for downstream repertoire analysis, and clonotypes were matched across fractions by CDR3 nucleotide sequence plus V segment. VDJmatch was used to annotate antigen specificity against VDJdb, with one amino acid substitution allowed in CDR3.

This chain joins TRBV5-4 to TRBJ2-7; TRBD2 is a possible D gene, resting on 5 matching bases. Sequencing was done on a sample of PBMCs. The clonotype originates from a woman younger than 35 in good health. The CDR3 has the sequence CASSGDTSPEQYF. The DNA reads as follows: TGTGCCAGCAGCGGAGATACTAGTCCCGAGCAGTACTTC.